The clone carrying this TCR beta chain was counted ten times or more. The time point denotes: newly diagnosed GD, antithyroid drugs for less than 3 months. PBMCs provided the RNA from which the TCR library was made. V trimming: 0 bases; J trimming: 3 bases; junction bases outside the gene matches: 4. Germline V gene data show CDR1 as DFQATT and CDR2 as SNEGSKA (reference sequence). The CDR3 contains 14 residues. This specimen comes from a study of regulatory T cells in long-lasting Graves disease. At the level of the study: Recently diagnosed Graves' patients had received antithyroid drugs for under 3 months.

Library construction for TCR beta used iRepertoire HTBI primers and Arm-PCR of CDR3 regions. TCRdb reprocessed the multiplex PCR reads via MiXCR and lists one record per CDR3 protein. The table includes hundreds of thousands of distinct CDR3 sequences, 15% to 20% detected once. This sample also appeared in a second study, on T cells in Graves' hyperthyroidism and ophthalmopathy. That study adds: A lack of ophthalmopathy progression within 18 months defined stable Graves' hyperthyroidism. The TCR CDR3 was amplified in a first-round RT-PCR using the HTBI primer set. Appearing also in blood were most of the thyroid clonotypes expanded above 0.001.

The chain carries TRBV20-1 and TRBJ2-7; 8 positions agree with TRBD2. Sequencing used peripheral blood mononuclear cells (PBMCs), obtained at new diagnosis, from a patient treated with antithyroid drugs. The origin of this receptor is a woman aged 35-65 years with Graves disease. As DNA, the CDR3 is TGCAGTGCTAGAGATCGGGAGGGGGTCTACGAGCAGTACTTC. This translates into CSARDREGVYEQYF.